Presented here are 10 T cell receptor beta chains from one specimen sequenced in a study of cytomegalovirus exposure and HLA in healthy donors. Use of 60 Vbeta and 13 Jbeta primers characterized the PCR. Sequencing was performed with immunoSEQ multiplex PCR; in TCRdb, only in-frame clones are kept and a portion is missing. The sample is made up of 200,000 to 250,000 clones, and the top ten hold roughly 1.2% of it. The sequenced sample consisted of PBMCs. These receptors all stem from a girl aged 2 to 10 in good health and CMV-seropositive.

The V gene is TRBV18, the J gene TRBJ1-5; D unresolved. The CDR3 totals 15 residues. Germline assignment: CDR1 KGHSH and CDR2 LQKENI. V was cut by 2 bases and J by 0 bases, with 8 bases left in between. The CDR3 loop is CASSPFHYSNQPQHF. The CDR3, as DNA: TGTGCCAGCTCACCATTCCACTATAGCAATCAGCCCCAGCATTTT. The full variable domain, with the rest looked up from reference TRBV18 and TRBJ1-5, is NAGVMQNPRHLVRRRGQEARLRCSPMKGHSHVYWYRQLPEEGLKFMVYLQKENIIDESGMPKERFSAEFPKEGPSILRIQQVVRGDSAAYFCASSPFHYSNQPQHFGDGTRLSIL.

The V and J genes are TRBV11-3 and TRBJ2-7; 8 bases agree with TRBD2. Unmatched junction bases numbered 1, after V lost 5 bases and J lost 4 bases. CDR1 and CDR2 from the germline V gene are SGHNT and YENEEA. The CDR3 spans 12 residues. For the CDR3, the DNA is TGTGCCAGCAGCCGGGGGGGGTACGAGCAGTACTTC. It encodes CASSRGGYEQYF.

The chain links TRBV10-3 to TRBJ2-5, with no clear D. The V gene lost 2 bases and the J gene lost 13 bases, with 20 bases spanning the gap. The CDR3 runs to 14 residues. Germline V gene sequence: CDR1 ENHRY, CDR2 SYGVKD. The CDR3 spells CAISEPATRSEVYF. DNA of the CDR3: TGTGCCATCAGTGAGCCCGCCACCAGAAGTGAAGTGTACTTC.

This rearrangement joins TRBV27 to TRBJ2-7; TRBD2 aligns across 8 bases. CDR1 is MNHEY and CDR2 is SMNVEV in the germline V gene (reference sequence). The CDR3 contains 18 residues. V lost 6 bases, J lost 2 bases, and 18 bases stayed unmatched. The CDR3: CASSRTGLELAAAYEQYF. The CDR3 DNA is TGTGCCAGCAGCCGAACCGGACTCGAACTAGCGGCCGCCTACGAGCAGTACTTC.

This rearrangement joins TRBV7-9 to TRBJ2-3; 8 nucleotides match TRBD1. V lost 6 bases, J lost 2 bases, and 7 bases stayed unmatched. Germline CDR1 reads SEHNR; CDR2 reads FQNEAQ (reference sequence). The CDR3 contains 15 residues. The CDR3 protein is CASRRTGPFTDTQYF. In DNA form, the CDR3 reads TGTGCCAGCAGGAGGACAGGGCCCTTCACAGATACGCAGTATTTT.

The chain is built from TRBV11-2 and TRBJ1-3; a possible D gene is TRBD1 (5 bases). Germline V gene lookup returns CDR1 SGHAT and CDR2 FQNNGV. V lost 1 base and J lost 0, with 13 bases in between. This CDR3 contains 17 residues. The CDR3 DNA is TGTGCCAGCAGCTTAGTGATTTGGGGCTTCTCTGGAAACACCATATATTTT. It translates to CASSLVIWGFSGNTIYF.

This sequence joins TRBV28 and TRBJ2-7; D perhaps matches TRBD2 (5 bases). V lost 3 bases to trimming and J lost 6 bases, with 15 bases between them. CDR3 length: 14 amino acids. Germline-derived CDR1 and CDR2 are MDHEN and SYDVKM. As DNA, the CDR3 is TGTGCCAGCAGTTTTAGTGGGAGTACCTCCGAGCAGTACTTC. It encodes CASSFSGSTSEQYF.

The V and J genes are TRBV2 and TRBJ2-7; 9 bases map to TRBD1. The CDR3 consists of 15 residues. Losses at the gene ends were 5 bases for V and 0 bases for J; bases not matched to a gene: 5. Germline values: CDR1 SNHLY, CDR2 FYNNEI. In DNA, the CDR3 is TGTGCCAGCAGTTCACAGGGGGCAAGCTCCTACGAGCAGTACTTC. This sequence encodes CASSSQGASSYEQYF.

The chain employs TRBV7-9 and TRBJ2-7, with D tentatively TRBD2 (5 bases). This CDR3 comprises 18 residues. The germline gives CDR1 SEHNR, CDR2 FQNEAQ (reference sequence). V dropped 1 base and J dropped 3 bases, with 22 bases sitting between them. The CDR3 region is CASSLEDPGPPGYYEQYF. The CDR3 nucleotides are TGTGCCAGCAGCTTAGAGGACCCGGGCCCTCCGGGGTACTACGAGCAGTACTTC.

The chain joins TRBV7-9 to TRBJ1-1; the match to TRBD1 covers 10 bases. J was trimmed by 2 bases and V by 3 bases; bases with no gene match: 3. Germline lookup yields CDR1 SEHNR and CDR2 FQNEAQ (reference sequence). This CDR3 contains 15 residues. CDR3 region: CASSLTGGPNTEAFF. The CDR3 DNA reads as TGTGCCAGCAGCTTGACAGGGGGCCCTAACACTGAAGCTTTCTTT.